One and the same sample provided the 31 T cell receptor beta chains below, sequenced in a study of T cell changes during pregnancy in multiple sclerosis. This table comes from immunoSEQ multiplex PCR, and its TCRdb copy is limited to in-frame clones, with some not included. Of some 87,000 clones detected, roughly 92% appear once; the ten largest clones hold 2% to 3%. Source: peripheral blood, taken in the first trimester of pregnancy. These receptors all come from a female donor with multiple sclerosis, enrolled in a pregnancy study.

The chain has TRBV7-9 and TRBJ1-1; weak D call: TRBD1 (6 bases). This CDR3 is 15 amino acids long. CDR1 is SEHNR and CDR2 is FQNEAQ in the germline V gene (reference sequence). V was clipped by 5 bases and J by 2 bases, with 15 bases between them. CDR3 protein: CASSLSNRDNTEAFF. The CDR3 bases are TGTGCCAGCAGCCTAAGTAACAGGGACAACACTGAAGCTTTCTTT.

This clone was counted a single time. The chain couples TRBV27 to TRBJ1-2; TRBD1 matches at 8 bases. Germline V gives CDR1 MNHEY, CDR2 SMNVEV (reference sequence). The ends lost 4 bases at V and 6 bases at J; junction bases unmatched: 13. There are 16 residues in the CDR3. The CDR3 DNA reads as TGTGCCAGCAGTTCCCTTCTGGCAGGGGGCCAGGATGGCTACACCTTC. As protein: CASSSLLAGGQDGYTF.

The chain uses TRBV2 and TRBJ1-2; the D gene is possibly TRBD1 (5 bases). Germline V lookup: CDR1 SNHLY, CDR2 FYNNEI. CDR3 size: 13 residues. Between the trimmed V and J ends, which lost 3 bases and 6 bases, there was a span of 11 bases. CDR3 DNA sequence: TGTGCCAGCAGTGAGGGGGGGATCCATGGCTACACCTTC. It codes for CASSEGGIHGYTF.

V is TRBV7-2 and J is TRBJ1-1; unclear D gene. V gave up 0 bases and J gave up 4 bases, with 9 bases separating them. The V gene's germline CDR1 is SGHTA and CDR2 FQGNSA. The CDR3 loop spans 14 amino acids. This chain's CDR3 is CASSLAPAGTEAFF. DNA of the CDR3: TGTGCCAGCAGCTTAGCCCCAGCGGGCACTGAAGCTTTCTTT.

The chain couples TRBV19 to TRBJ2-1; D is unresolved. The CDR3 length is 11 residues. The V gene's germline CDR1 is LNHDA and CDR2 SQIVND (reference sequence). V was clipped by 8 bases and J by 1 base, with 3 bases between them. The CDR3 here is CASSSYNEQFF. The CDR3 DNA reads as TGTGCCAGTTCATCCTACAATGAGCAGTTCTTC.

As to this clone: Other DNA sequences in the same sample also yield this CDR3. The chain employs TRBV2 and TRBJ2-3, with 12 nucleotides matching TRBD2. Germline values: CDR1 SNHLY, CDR2 FYNNEI. There are 16 residues in the CDR3. J was trimmed by 3 bases and V by 6 bases; bases with no gene match: 7. This CDR3 is CASRKLAGGSTDTQYF. For the CDR3, the DNA is TGTGCCAGCAGGAAACTAGCGGGAGGATCGACAGATACGCAGTATTTT.

This chain connects TRBV6-6 to TRBJ2-5; the match to TRBD1 covers 9 bases. Germline V gives CDR1 MNHNY, CDR2 SVGAGI (reference sequence). With V trimmed by 5 bases and J by 5 bases, 9 bases remained unmatched. The CDR3 extends over 15 amino acids. This CDR3 is CASSRRTGAHETQYF. As DNA, the CDR3 is TGTGCCAGCAGTCGCCGGACAGGGGCCCATGAGACCCAGTACTTC.

The V and J genes are TRBV9 and TRBJ2-1; TRBD2 might be the D (6 bases). Germline V gives CDR1 SGDLS, CDR2 YYNGEE. The CDR3 consists of 17 residues. Between the trimmed V and J ends, which lost 0 bases and 5 bases, there was a span of 18 bases. The CDR3 reads CASSVGPLAGYDNEQFF. Here the CDR3 DNA reads TGTGCCAGCAGCGTAGGACCTCTCGCGGGATATGACAATGAGCAGTTCTTC. Using reference TRBV9 and TRBJ2-1 for the parts outside the CDR3, the full variable domain is DSGVTQTPKHLITATGQRVTLRCSPRSGDLSVYWYQQSLDQGLQFLIQYYNGEERAKGNILERFSAQQFPDLHSELNLSSLELGDSALYFCASSVGPLAGYDNEQFFGPGTRLTVL.

This clone was counted once. The V call is TRBV27, the J call TRBJ2-1; D might be TRBD1 (6 bases). The CDR3 totals 14 residues. The V gene's germline CDR1 is MNHEY and CDR2 SMNVEV (reference sequence). The V and J ends lost 6 bases and 2 bases respectively, with 11 bases between them. CDR3 region: CASRRGNAYNEQFF. The CDR3 DNA reads as TGTGCCAGCAGAAGGGGGAACGCCTACAATGAGCAGTTCTTC.

The rearrangement joins TRBV27 to TRBJ1-2; the D is unclear. The CDR3 loop spans 15 amino acids. Trimming cost V 3 bases and J 4 bases, with 15 bases left between them. Germline V lookup: CDR1 MNHEY, CDR2 SMNVEV (reference sequence). Here the CDR3 reads CASSFDSPPLYGYTF. The CDR3 DNA reads as TGTGCCAGCAGTTTCGACTCCCCGCCCCTCTATGGCTACACCTTC.

V gene TRBV29-1 combines with J gene TRBJ2-1; TRBD2 agrees at 8 bases. With 0 bases clipped from V and 9 bases from J, the junction kept 13 bases outside the gene matches. Germline V lookup: CDR1 SQVTM, CDR2 ANQGSEA. CDR3 length: 16 amino acids. Here the CDR3 reads CSVEDYFGLAIGEQFF. The CDR3 DNA sequence: TGCAGCGTTGAAGATTATTTTGGACTAGCAATCGGTGAGCAGTTCTTC.

The chain combines TRBV27 with TRBJ1-2, with D possibly being TRBD1 (5 bases). The CDR3 is made up of 13 amino acids. Deletions cut 3 bases from V and 5 bases from J, with 10 bases between. Germline V gene lookup returns CDR1 MNHEY and CDR2 SMNVEV (reference sequence). CDR3 protein: CASSLQGYYGYTF. The CDR3, as DNA: TGTGCCAGCAGTTTGCAGGGATATTATGGCTACACCTTC.

V is TRBV9 and J is TRBJ2-7; possibly TRBD2 for D (5 bases). Germline V gives CDR1 SGDLS, CDR2 YYNGEE. This CDR3 region has 15 residues. Trimming removed 4 bases at V and 0 bases at J, with 14 bases between. As DNA, the CDR3 is TGTGCCAGCAGCCCAAGCTCGGGGAGCTCCTACGAGCAGTACTTC. This encodes CASSPSSGSSYEQYF.

The chain recombines TRBV9 with TRBJ1-2, with 7 bases fitting TRBD1. V lost 8 bases to trimming and J lost 4 bases; unmatched junction nucleotides: 8. The CDR3 contains 13 residues. The V gene's germline CDR1 is SGDLS and CDR2 YYNGEE. CDR3 nucleotides: TGTGCCAGTGGGACAGCCCGGGGCTATGGCTACACCTTC. Protein sequence: CASGTARGYGYTF.

V and J are TRBV27 and TRBJ1-5; 9 bases agree with TRBD1. Germline V gives CDR1 MNHEY, CDR2 SMNVEV (reference sequence). V shed 3 bases, J shed 6 bases, and the junction held 3 bases outside the gene matches. The CDR3 has 14 amino acids. Here the CDR3 reads CASSFTGGVQPQHF. The CDR3 bases are TGTGCCAGCAGTTTTACAGGGGGCGTTCAGCCCCAGCATTTT.

This chain joins TRBV27 and TRBJ1-1, with 7 bases lining up with TRBD1. Germline assignment: CDR1 MNHEY and CDR2 SMNVEV (reference sequence). Trimming cost V 5 bases and J 1 base; bases outside gene matches: 7. This CDR3 has 15 amino acids. CDR3 nucleotides: TGTGCCAGCAGTGTCAGGGGGAGCACGAACACTGAAGCTTTCTTT. It yields the protein CASSVRGSTNTEAFF.

The J gene is TRBJ2-3, the V gene TRBV15; D may be TRBD2 (5 bases). Trimming pared 1 base from V and 2 bases from J, leaving 13 bases between. CDR1 and CDR2 (germline): LNHNV, YYDKDF (reference sequence). The CDR3 covers 16 residues. The CDR3 sequence: CATSRGERVITDTQYF. The DNA of the CDR3 is TGTGCCACCAGCAGAGGGGAGAGGGTGATCACAGATACGCAGTATTTT.

The CDR3 sequence is CASSLPLRLAGIKNEQFF. The CDR3 bases are TGTGCCAGCAGCTTACCTCTCCGACTAGCGGGTATCAAAAATGAGCAGTTCTTC. The chain employs TRBV7-8 and TRBJ2-1; TRBD2 matches at 10 bases. The CDR3 loop spans 18 amino acids. V lost 2 bases, J lost 7 bases, and 14 bases stayed unmatched. Germline CDR1 is SGHVS and CDR2 is FQNEAQ.

The J gene is TRBJ1-1, the V gene TRBV5-1, with D possibly being TRBD1 (6 bases). V gave up 5 bases and J gave up 3 bases, with 14 bases separating them. CDR1 SGHRS and CDR2 YFSETQ come from the germline V gene. The CDR3 extends over 14 amino acids. CDR3 nucleotide sequence: TGCGCCAGCAGTTTTACAGGGTCCGACACTGAAGCTTTCTTT. Its translation: CASSFTGSDTEAFF.

The CDR3: CSATNLLSYEQYF. The CDR3 region has the DNA TGCAGCGCCACCAATCTCCTATCCTACGAGCAGTACTTC. The chain uses TRBV29-1 and TRBJ2-7; no reliable D call. There are 13 residues in the CDR3. From germline, CDR1 is SQVTM and CDR2 ANQGSEA. Deletions cut 7 bases from V and 1 base from J, with 14 bases between.

This clone was recorded only once. The chain has TRBV28 and TRBJ1-2, with TRBD1 as a possible D gene (5 bases). The CDR3 runs 14 residues. Trimming pared 2 bases from V and 7 bases from J, leaving 14 bases between. CDR1 is MDHEN, CDR2 SYDVKM, per germline. CDR3 in amino acids: CASSLEARAAGYTF. CDR3 in DNA: TGTGCCAGCAGTTTAGAGGCCAGGGCTGCTGGCTACACCTTC.

J is TRBJ2-2 and V is TRBV19; TRBD2 matches at 14 bases. Germline V gene sequence: CDR1 LNHDA, CDR2 SQIVND (reference sequence). With 8 bases clipped from V and 5 bases from J, the junction kept 13 bases outside the gene matches. The CDR3 is 18 amino acids. The CDR3 region is CASRTGLAGGRETGELFF. The CDR3 region has the DNA TGTGCCAGTCGAACAGGACTAGCGGGAGGACGGGAGACCGGGGAGCTGTTTTTT.

The chain recombines TRBV2 with TRBJ1-1; D possibly corresponds to TRBD1 (5 bases). This CDR3 region has 14 residues. The ends were cut back, 0 bases at V and 6 bases at J, with 11 bases in the middle. Germline V gene sequence: CDR1 SNHLY, CDR2 FYNNEI. The CDR3 DNA reads as TGTGCCAGCAGTGAAGCGCTGGGGGGTGCTGAAGCTTTCTTT. It codes for CASSEALGGAEAFF.

The chain employs TRBV6-1 and TRBJ1-5; D unresolved. This CDR3 comprises 13 residues. From germline, CDR1 is MNHNS and CDR2 SASEGT. V shed 11 bases and J shed 0 bases, with 11 bases lying between them. The CDR3 DNA reads as TGTGCCTGTGAGACTGTTAGCAATCAGCCCCAGCATTTT. It is translated as CACETVSNQPQHF.

This chain joins TRBV19 and TRBJ2-5; possibly TRBD2 for D (7 bases). The assigned J gene may be wrong: the sequence end matches TRBJ2-7 better. Germline loops: CDR1 LNHDA, CDR2 SQIVND (reference sequence). The CDR3 length is 15 residues. The CDR3 sequence: CASSPRGGTSYEQYF. The CDR3 DNA follows: TGTGCCAGTAGTCCGAGGGGGGGTACCTCCTACGAGCAGTACTTC.

CDR3 coding DNA: TGTGCCAGCAGCTTAGCGCACTTCAACAATGAGCAGTTCTTC. The encoded protein is CASSLAHFNNEQFF. The rearrangement uses TRBV7-2 and TRBJ2-1; D gene uncertain. Deletions cut 0 bases from V and 5 bases from J, with 8 bases between. Germline CDR1 SGHTA, CDR2 FQGNSA. The CDR3 is made up of 14 amino acids.

Only a few counts were recorded for this clone. The chain links TRBV5-4 to TRBJ1-1, with a tentative D call TRBD1 (6 bases). This CDR3 spans 13 amino acids. Germline V gives CDR1 SGHNT, CDR2 YYREEE (reference sequence). V was pared by 5 bases and J by 1 base, with 9 bases between. The CDR3 protein is CASRSGQNTEAFF. The CDR3 DNA reads as TGTGCCAGCAGATCGGGACAGAACACTGAAGCTTTCTTT.

This chain links TRBV19 with TRBJ2-7; no definite D call. This CDR3 has 13 amino acids. Germline assignment: CDR1 LNHDA and CDR2 SQIVND (reference sequence). Trimming left V 2 bases short and J 2 bases short, with 7 bases between. CDR3 protein: CASSIPGPYEQYF. The CDR3 DNA follows: TGTGCCAGTAGTATACCGGGTCCCTACGAGCAGTACTTC.

This clone was detected once. The V gene is TRBV28, the J gene TRBJ2-5; 8 bases match TRBD1. The CDR3 length is 15 residues. Per germline, CDR1 MDHEN and CDR2 SYDVKM. Germline trimming cut 3 bases from V and 7 bases from J; bases unmatched to any gene: 10. CDR3 in amino acids: CASSLDRVFAGTQYF. CDR3 nucleotides: TGTGCCAGCAGTTTGGACAGGGTATTCGCCGGGACCCAGTACTTC.

The CDR3 bases are TGCAGCGTTTACGGGACAGGGTCCTACGAGCAGTACTTC. Translated: CSVYGTGSYEQYF. The gene calls are TRBV29-1 and TRBJ2-7; TRBD1 aligns across 9 bases. Per the germline V gene, CDR1 is SQVTM and CDR2 is ANQGSEA. V was clipped by 5 bases and J by 1 base; unmatched bases: 3. CDR3 size: 13 residues.

About this clone itself: This specimen includes other DNA sequences encoding the same CDR3. This chain joins TRBV15 and TRBJ2-7; TRBD1 agrees at 7 bases. J lost 2 bases, V lost 0 bases, and 4 bases had no gene match. The CDR3 length is 15 residues. The V gene's germline CDR1 is LNHNV and CDR2 YYDKDF (reference sequence). The CDR3 bases are TGTGCCACCAGCAGAGATCCGGGACAGACCTACGAGCAGTACTTC. It is translated as CATSRDPGQTYEQYF.